What follows are 15 T cell receptor beta chains derived from one specimen sequenced in a study of cytomegalovirus exposure and HLA in healthy donors. Vbeta (60) and Jbeta (13) primers were used in the PCR. Sequencing was performed with immunoSEQ multiplex PCR; in TCRdb, only in-frame clones are kept and a portion is missing. The table has 80,000 to 90,000 clones, roughly 81% seen once. The material sequenced was PBMCs. Receptors originate from a woman aged 30 to 39 in good health and CMV-seronegative.

A few counts support this clone. V and J are TRBV5-1 and TRBJ1-4; D not certain. Germline assignment: CDR1 SGHRS and CDR2 YFSETQ. The CDR3 runs 13 residues. Trimming cost V 0 bases and J 5 bases, with 5 bases left between them. DNA of the CDR3: TGCGCCAGCAGCTTGGACAGAAATGAAAAACTGTTTTTT. As protein: CASSLDRNEKLFF.

The J gene is TRBJ2-6, the V gene TRBV5-1; possible D gene TRBD1, 6 bases. CDR3 size: 16 residues. Between the trimmed V and J ends, which lost 2 bases and 1 base, there was a span of 10 bases. CDR1 and CDR2 (germline): SGHRS, YFSETQ. The CDR3 spells CASSFGTLSGANVLTF. The CDR3 DNA sequence: TGCGCCAGCAGCTTCGGGACACTTTCTGGGGCCAACGTCCTGACTTTC. Using reference TRBV5-1 and TRBJ2-6 for the parts outside the CDR3, the full variable domain is KAGVTQTPRYLIKTRGQQVTLSCSPISGHRSVSWYQQTPGQGLQFLFEYFSETQRNKGNFPGRFSGRQFSNSRSEMNVSTLELGDSALYLCASSFGTLSGANVLTFGAGSRLTVL.

The chain carries TRBV7-2 and TRBJ1-2; D uncertain. V lost 7 bases and J lost 4, with 7 bases in between. The CDR3 has 11 amino acids. CDR1 and CDR2 from the germline V gene are SGHTA and FQGNSA. The DNA for the CDR3 is TGTGCCAGCACCGCGGCCTATGGCTACACCTTC. This codes for CASTAAYGYTF.

The gene calls are TRBV4-3 and TRBJ2-5; D not resolved. Trimming shortened V by 0 bases and J by 7 bases, and 15 bases separated the two germline ends. The CDR3 runs to 15 residues. Germline loops: CDR1 LGHNA, CDR2 YSLEER. CDR3 loop: CASSQDIKNLGTQYF. As DNA, the CDR3 is TGCGCCAGCAGCCAAGATATCAAGAATCTAGGGACCCAGTACTTC.

The J gene is TRBJ2-7, the V gene TRBV27; 14 nucleotides agree with TRBD2. Germline CDR1 is MNHEY and CDR2 is SMNVEV (reference sequence). The CDR3 has 15 residues. J gave up 4 bases and V 5 bases, and 4 bases lay outside the gene matches. CDR3 in amino acids: CASSPGTSGRYEQYF. The CDR3 nucleotides are TGTGCCAGCAGTCCAGGGACTAGCGGGAGATACGAGCAGTACTTC.

The V gene is TRBV5-1, the J gene TRBJ1-5; unclear D gene. The V end was cut by 0 bases, the J end by 4 bases, with 11 bases between. This CDR3 comprises 15 residues. CDR1 is SGHRS and CDR2 is YFSETQ in the germline V gene. The CDR3 DNA reads as TGCGCCAGCAGCTTGGAGGGTAGGACTAATCAGCCCCAGCATTTT. Translated: CASSLEGRTNQPQHF.

The DNA for the CDR3 is TGTGCCAGCAGTTTGACAGGGGGATCCTACGAGCAGTACTTC. It translates to CASSLTGGSYEQYF. This chain connects TRBV2 to TRBJ2-7; 9 positions match TRBD1. This CDR3 contains 14 residues. Germline CDR1 is SNHLY and CDR2 is FYNNEI. V lost 5 bases and J lost 1; bases outside the gene matches: 3.

V and J are TRBV19 and TRBJ2-6; D not certain. CDR3 length: 13 amino acids. Germline V gene sequence: CDR1 LNHDA, CDR2 SQIVND (reference sequence). Trimming removed 7 bases from V and 2 bases from J, with 6 bases in between. The CDR3 sequence is CASMRPGANVLTF. CDR3 bases: TGTGCCAGTATGCGGCCTGGGGCCAACGTCCTGACTTTC.

The chain is built from TRBV6-5 and TRBJ1-5; D is unresolved. CDR3 length: 15 amino acids. Between the trimmed V and J ends, which lost 7 bases and 0 bases, there was a span of 13 bases. Germline values: CDR1 MNHEY, CDR2 SVGAGI. The CDR3 coding sequence is TGTGCCAGCACCGAGACACGGAATAGCAATCAGCCCCAGCATTTT. Its translation: CASTETRNSNQPQHF.

The chain recombines TRBV5-1 with TRBJ1-1; D may be TRBD1 (6 bases). Per germline, CDR1 SGHRS and CDR2 YFSETQ. The CDR3 has 15 residues. The V and J ends lost 3 bases and 2 bases respectively, with 14 bases between them. In DNA, the CDR3 is TGCGCCAGCAGCTCAACTACCAGGGGAAACACTGAAGCTTTCTTT. Its translation: CASSSTTRGNTEAFF.

This chain links TRBV4-3 with TRBJ2-5; D is unresolved. Germline V CDR1 and CDR2: LGHNA, YSLEER. V lost 0 bases and J lost 4, with 3 bases in between. The CDR3 has 12 amino acids. CDR3 sequence (DNA): TGCGCCAGCAGCCAAGATCGAGAGACCCAGTACTTC. Its translation: CASSQDRETQYF.

The chain recombines TRBV5-4 with TRBJ2-5; the match to TRBD2 covers 10 bases. CDR1 SGHNT and CDR2 YYREEE come from the germline V gene (reference sequence). V lost 3 bases and J lost 5; bases outside the gene matches: 1. There are 13 residues in the CDR3. The CDR3 bases are TGTGCCAGCAGCTATAGCGGGAGGGAGACCCAGTACTTC. Residues: CASSYSGRETQYF.

This clone was found once. The chain uses TRBV30 and TRBJ2-7; D is possibly TRBD2 (7 bases). Germline V gene sequence: CDR1 GTSNPN, CDR2 SVGIG (reference sequence). There are 16 residues in the CDR3. V was pared by 3 bases and J by 3 bases, with 21 bases between. The CDR3 here is CAWRSYAGALGYEQYF. For the CDR3, the DNA is TGTGCCTGGAGGTCGTATGCGGGGGCTTTAGGCTACGAGCAGTACTTC.

This sequence joins TRBV7-8 and TRBJ2-7; 8 bases align to TRBD1. J lost 3 bases, V lost 1 base, and 11 bases had no gene match. The V gene's germline CDR1 is SGHVS and CDR2 FQNEAQ. This CDR3 has 17 amino acids. CDR3 residues: CASSLDLGTGRIYEQYF. In DNA, the CDR3 is TGTGCCAGCAGCTTAGACCTCGGGACAGGTCGGATCTACGAGCAGTACTTC. Together with reference TRBV7-8 and TRBJ2-7, the CDR3 gives the full variable domain: GAGVSQSPRYKVAKRGQDVALRCDPISGHVSLFWYQQALGQGPEFLTYFQNEAQLDKSGLPSDRFFAERPEGSVSTLKIQRTQQEDSAVYLCASSLDLGTGRIYEQYFGPGTRLTVT.

The CDR3 region is CASSNGTSRYNEQFF. The DNA for the CDR3 is TGTGCCAGCAGCAACGGGACTAGCAGGTACAATGAGCAGTTCTTC. J is TRBJ2-1 and V is TRBV5-4; 9 bases are shared with TRBD2. Trimming cost V 4 bases and J 4 bases; bases outside gene matches: 6. The length of the CDR3 is 15 residues. The V gene's germline CDR1 is SGHNT and CDR2 YYREEE (reference sequence).